This TCR beta chain was recorded in a study of T-cell reconstitution after alpha-beta-depleted transplantation in children. CDR1 and CDR2 from the germline V gene are SGHAT and FQDESV (reference sequence). The CDR3 consists of 18 residues. Unmatched junction bases numbered 8, after V lost 4 bases and J lost 0 bases. The TCRbeta library incorporated unique molecular identifiers. TCRdb reprocessed the PCR reads with MiXCR, giving one entry per CDR3 protein. The table has approximately 400,000 distinct CDR3 sequences, 15% to 20% seen once; the top ten hold 25% to 30%. This TCR was recovered from a boy younger than two who had a stem cell transplant for Wiskott-Aldrich syndrome, so the T cells may come from the graft donor. Sequencing used PBMCs, mostly from graft donor cells, obtained 360 days after TCRalphabeta/CD19-depleted stem cell transplant. V is TRBV11-1 and J is TRBJ2-5; TRBD2 matches 13 bases. This CDR3 is CASSSRLAGGPYQETQYF. The CDR3 DNA is TGTGCCAGCAGCTCAAGACTAGCGGGGGGACCCTACCAAGAGACCCAGTACTTC.